This entry lists 19 T cell receptor beta chains sequenced from one sample in a study of radiation and T cells in renal cell carcinoma. Time point defined: blood 2 weeks post-SBRT. Stated treatment: 15 Gy SBRT to primary tumor, nephrectomy 4 weeks later. Clones were sequenced by immunoSEQ multiplex PCR, and TCRdb holds only the in-frame ones, with some missing. The profile shows tens of thousands of clones, 80% of them singletons. The sample was blood, taken from a patient whose treatment included radiotherapy and nephrectomy. The receptors were sampled from a woman in her sixties or seventies with renal cell carcinoma.

This clone was recorded once. The J gene is TRBJ2-7, the V gene TRBV9; D is unclear. The V and J ends lost 2 bases and 5 bases respectively, with 11 bases between them. Germline V gene data show CDR1 as SGDLS and CDR2 as YYNGEE. This CDR3 region has 13 residues. This chain's CDR3 is CASSVGWGNEQYF. CDR3 nucleotide sequence: TGTGCCAGCAGCGTCGGGTGGGGAAACGAGCAGTACTTC.

This clone was detected only once. J is TRBJ1-4 and V is TRBV15; D unresolved. The CDR3 runs to 15 residues. Between the trimmed V and J ends, which lost 3 bases and 4 bases, there was a span of 12 bases. CDR1 and CDR2 from the germline V gene are LNHNV and YYDKDF (reference sequence). CDR3 region: CATSRGKQNNEKLFF. The CDR3 DNA is TGTGCCACCAGCAGGGGGAAACAGAATAATGAAAAACTGTTTTTT.

The V and J genes are TRBV2 and TRBJ2-5; D gene ambiguous. The germline V gene encodes CDR1 SNHLY and CDR2 FYNNEI. V gave up 7 bases and J gave up 1 base, with 16 bases separating them. The CDR3 loop spans 15 amino acids. This CDR3 is CASKRSIQFQETQYF. DNA of the CDR3: TGTGCCAGCAAAAGGTCCATTCAATTCCAAGAGACCCAGTACTTC.

The chain links TRBV4-1 to TRBJ2-7; weak D call: TRBD2 (5 bases). Trimming cost V 3 bases and J 2 bases, with 14 bases left between them. The CDR3 runs 15 residues. CDR1 is MGHRA, CDR2 YSYEKL, per germline. Here the CDR3 DNA reads TGCGCCAGCAGCCAGGTATACGGGGAAACCTACGAGCAGTACTTC. Protein sequence: CASSQVYGETYEQYF.

In this sample, this clone turned up once. The chain joins TRBV9 to TRBJ2-1, with D unresolved. The germline gives CDR1 SGDLS, CDR2 YYNGEE. This CDR3 has 16 amino acids. Trimming stripped 0 bases from V and 0 bases from J, with 10 bases between. The CDR3 protein is CASSVGASSSYNEQFF. For the CDR3, the DNA is TGTGCCAGCAGCGTAGGGGCGTCCAGCTCCTACAATGAGCAGTTCTTC.

This rearrangement joins TRBV5-1 to TRBJ2-3, with D tentatively TRBD1 (5 bases). V lost 0 bases and J lost 4, with 9 bases in between. Per germline, CDR1 SGHRS and CDR2 YFSETQ. This CDR3 has 14 residues. The CDR3 region is CASSLGIGADTQYF. The CDR3 DNA sequence: TGCGCCAGCAGCTTGGGTATAGGGGCAGATACGCAGTATTTT.

V and J are TRBV30 and TRBJ1-3; D call uncertain. This CDR3 is built from 13 residues. Germline lookup yields CDR1 GTSNPN and CDR2 SVGIG (reference sequence). Trimming shortened V by 2 bases and J by 0 bases, and 5 bases separated the two germline ends. In DNA form, the CDR3 reads TGTGCCTGGAGTAATCTCTCTGGAAACACCATATATTTT. This encodes CAWSNLSGNTIYF.

The rearrangement uses TRBV2 and TRBJ1-2; 7 positions match TRBD1. The CDR3 runs 11 residues. Germline V CDR1 and CDR2: SNHLY, FYNNEI. J lost 4 bases, V lost 8 bases, and 1 base had no gene match. The CDR3 coding sequence is TGTGCCAGCCGACAGGGCTATGGCTACACCTTC. Translating it yields CASRQGYGYTF.

This clone was seen more than once but under ten times. This rearrangement joins TRBV5-4 to TRBJ1-2; a possible D gene is TRBD1 (5 bases). Germline V gives CDR1 SGHNT, CDR2 YYREEE (reference sequence). CDR3 length equals 14 residues. Trimming pared 3 bases from V and 4 bases from J, leaving 13 bases between. The CDR3 region has the DNA TGTGCCAGCAGCTCCCCGGGACGGCCCTATGGCTACACCTTC. Translated, it gives CASSSPGRPYGYTF.

The chain carries TRBV10-3 and TRBJ2-6; possibly TRBD1 for D (5 bases). Per the germline V gene, CDR1 is ENHRY and CDR2 is SYGVKD. V was cut by 8 bases and J by 3 bases, with 8 bases left in between. The CDR3 spans 13 residues. CDR3 sequence: CAIGAGGANVLTF. Here the CDR3 DNA reads TGTGCCATCGGGGCTGGTGGGGCCAACGTCCTGACTTTC.

The chain joins TRBV2 to TRBJ1-2; 8 bases agree with TRBD1. V trimming: 8 bases; J trimming: 7 bases; junction bases outside the gene matches: 12. The CDR3 loop spans 14 amino acids. From germline, CDR1 is SNHLY and CDR2 FYNNEI. CDR3 in amino acids: CASPEGTGVRGYTF. The CDR3 DNA follows: TGTGCCAGCCCCGAAGGGACAGGTGTTCGTGGCTACACCTTC.

This rearrangement joins TRBV19 to TRBJ2-1; D may be TRBD2 (7 bases). Germline values: CDR1 LNHDA, CDR2 SQIVND (reference sequence). This CDR3 is 14 amino acids long. V was trimmed by 7 bases and J by 5 bases, leaving 15 bases between them. The CDR3 DNA follows: TGTGCCAGTAAAAAGGGGGGGCAGGACAATGAGCAGTTCTTC. This gives the protein CASKKGGQDNEQFF. The variable domain in full, completed from reference TRBV19 and TRBJ2-1, reads DGGITQSPKYLFRKEGQNVTLSCEQNLNHDAMYWYRQDPGQGLRLIYYSQIVNDFQKGDIAEGYSVSREKKESFPLTVTSAQKNPTAFYLCASKKGGQDNEQFFGPGTRLTVL.

There are a few counts of this clone. The chain uses TRBV5-4 and TRBJ1-2; TRBD1 might be the D (5 bases). Germline V lookup: CDR1 SGHNT, CDR2 YYREEE (reference sequence). This CDR3 is built from 14 residues. Between the trimmed V and J ends, which lost 3 bases and 5 bases, there was a span of 14 bases. In DNA, the CDR3 is TGTGCCAGCAGCTCCCGGGACCTTAGGTATGGCTACACCTTC. Translating it yields CASSSRDLRYGYTF.

This clone was picked up a small number of times. The chain couples TRBV4-3 to TRBJ1-1; D is possibly TRBD1 (5 bases). The CDR3 sequence is 14 residues long. V was trimmed by 4 bases and J by 4 bases, leaving 13 bases between them. Germline V gives CDR1 LGHNA, CDR2 YSLEER. CDR3 loop: CASSLGTEGTEAFF. The CDR3 region has the DNA TGCGCCAGCAGCCTAGGGACGGAGGGCACTGAAGCTTTCTTT.

Note on this clone: One junction end does not reproduce the germline sequence, and a read error may be involved. The chain links TRBV9 to TRBJ1-3, with unresolved D. The CDR3 totals 14 residues. Per germline, CDR1 SGDLS and CDR2 YYNGEE. DNA of the CDR3: TGTGCCAGCAGCCCGGCCCAAAGTGGAGACACCATATATTTT. This sequence encodes CASSPAQSGDTIYF. Full variable domain (rest looked up from reference TRBV9 and TRBJ1-3): DSGVTQTPKHLITATGQRVTLRCSPRSGDLSVYWYQQSLDQGLQFLIQYYNGEERAKGNILERFSAQQFPDLHSELNLSSLELGDSALYFCASSPAQSGDTIYFGEGSWLTVV.

The table lists this clone with a count of one. The chain joins TRBV18 to TRBJ2-5; the D gene is possibly TRBD2 (5 bases). Germline loops: CDR1 KGHSH, CDR2 LQKENI. V was trimmed by 4 bases and J by 2 bases, leaving 14 bases between them. The CDR3 sequence is 15 residues long. CDR3 DNA sequence: TGTGCCAGCTCACTAGCGAGCGGAGGTCAAGAGACCCAGTACTTC. Its translation: CASSLASGGQETQYF.

This CDR3 reads CASSKDREYEQYF. The DNA for the CDR3 is TGTGCCAGCAGCAAAGACAGGGAATACGAGCAGTACTTC. V is TRBV21-1 and J is TRBJ2-7; the D call in the table, TRBD1, was not verified against the DNA. TRBV21-1 is a pseudogene. The CDR3 consists of 13 residues.

V usage is TRBV10-3 and J usage is TRBJ2-3; 10 bases line up with TRBD2. The ends lost 3 bases at V and 2 bases at J; junction bases unmatched: 5. CDR3 size: 16 residues. Germline CDR1 ENHRY, CDR2 SYGVKD. CDR3 in amino acids: CAISDRLAGVTDTQYF. In DNA, the CDR3 is TGTGCCATCAGTGATAGGCTAGCGGGAGTCACAGATACGCAGTATTTT.

The chain recombines TRBV4-3 with TRBJ2-1, with 8 bases aligning to TRBD2. The CDR3 loop spans 18 amino acids. Germline loops: CDR1 LGHNA, CDR2 YSLEER. The junction had 16 bases not matched to a gene; V was cut back by 0 bases and J by 9 bases. The CDR3 DNA reads TGCGCCAGCAGCCAAGATAAGCTAGCGGGTTGGGGCGGGGGTGAGCAGTTCTTC. It translates to CASSQDKLAGWGGGEQFF.